This paragraph covers one T cell receptor (beta chain) sequence. What it binds is unknown. This entry comes from a study of T cells in localized non-small cell lung cancer. Study-wide results and limits: Maximal T cell clonality occurred in uninvolved adjacent lung, with tumor ranking below it. Adjacent lung exhibited a median of about 56 among the 100 most abundant tumor clones.

Germline assignment: CDR1 SEHNR and CDR2 FQNEAQ (reference sequence). Trimming took off 1 base at V and 7 bases at J, with 8 bases between the two ends. There are 14 residues in the CDR3. Clones were sequenced by immunoSEQ multiplex PCR, and TCRdb holds only the in-frame ones, with some missing. This sample yields 25,000 to 30,000 clones, of which about 92% are seen a single time; about 4% belongs to the top ten. The chain joins TRBV7-9 to TRBJ1-6; TRBD1 might be the D (6 bases). The sequencing used peripheral blood mononuclear cells, collected before any cancer treatment. This receptor was identified in a woman between 35 and 70 years old with stage III lung adenocarcinoma. CDR3 nucleotide sequence: TGTGCCAGCAGCTTAGGACAGGAAAATTCACCCCTCCACTTT. Its translation: CASSLGQENSPLHF. The whole variable domain, filled in from reference TRBV7-9 and TRBJ1-6, reads DTGVSQNPRHKITKRGQNVTFRCDPISEHNRLYWYRQTLGQGPEFLTYFQNEAQLEKSRLLSDRFSAERPKGSFSTLEIQRTEQGDSAMYLCASSLGQENSPLHFGNGTRLTVT.